This T cell receptor (beta chain) was profiled in a study of blood T cell repertoires in COVID-19. Study-wide context: PBMCs, B-cell-depleted T cells, or T cells provided the cDNA or gDNA that made up the material.

V was cut by 0 bases and J by 11 bases, with 12 bases left in between. The CDR3 extends over 13 amino acids. The germline V gene encodes CDR1 SGHDN and CDR2 FVKESK. Those enrolled, adults aged roughly 18 to 100 years, came from 20 to 25 US areas. Per the original data handling: The assay estimated nucleated cells by amplifying reference gene primers. Here immunoSEQ multiplex PCR was the method, and the copy in TCRdb shows in-frame clones only, minus some. V, J and clone size reflect that table, while D and trimming were determined from the DNA. The table lists 200,000 to 250,000 clones, about 80% of them singletons.

The source material was PBMCs or T cells enriched from blood (not recorded which). V gene TRBV14 combines with J gene TRBJ2-3; D unclear. The sequence was obtained from a woman in her thirties or forties with acute COVID-19. The CDR3 loop reads CASSQDSLGKQYF. CDR3 nucleotides: TGTGCCAGCAGCCAAGATTCGCTAGGAAAGCAGTATTTT.